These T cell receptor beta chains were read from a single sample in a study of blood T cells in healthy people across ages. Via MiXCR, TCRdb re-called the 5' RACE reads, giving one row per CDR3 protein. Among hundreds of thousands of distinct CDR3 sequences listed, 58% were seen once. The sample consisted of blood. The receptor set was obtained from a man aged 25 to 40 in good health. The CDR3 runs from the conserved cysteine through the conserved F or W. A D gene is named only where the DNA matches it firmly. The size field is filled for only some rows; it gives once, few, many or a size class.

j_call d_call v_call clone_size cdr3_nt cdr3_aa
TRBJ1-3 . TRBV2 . TGTGCCAGCAGTGAATATCATGGAAACACCATATATTTT CASSEYHGNTIYF
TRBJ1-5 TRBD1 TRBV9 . TGTGCCAGCAGCACGACAGGGGACGGCAATCAGCCCCAGCATTTT CASSTTGDGNQPQHF
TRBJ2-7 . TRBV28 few TGTGCCAGCAGTTTATCTCTCCACGAGCAGTACTTC CASSLSLHEQYF
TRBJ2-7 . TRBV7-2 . TGTGCCAGCAGCTTTCGACTAGGTGCCCAGTACTTC CASSFRLGAQYF
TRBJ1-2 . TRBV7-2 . TGTGCCAGCAGCTTGAGTGTCAACTATGGCTACACCTTC CASSLSVNYGYTF
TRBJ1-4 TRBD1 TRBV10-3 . TGTGCCATCAGTTCCGGGACAGGGGGGCGCAATGAAAAACTGTTTTTT CAISSGTGGRNEKLFF
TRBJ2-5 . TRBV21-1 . TGTGCCAGCAGCAGCCCCAGGGGGGCGTGTTGGGAAAATGAGCAGTACTTC CASSSPRGACWENEQYF
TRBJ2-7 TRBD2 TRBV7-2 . TGTGCCAGCAGCTTCCATAGCGGGAGTGGGTACGAGCAGTACTTC CASSFHSGSGYEQYF
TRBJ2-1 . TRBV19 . TGTGCCAGTAGTAATCCCGGGACATTCTCCTACAATGAGCAGTTCTTC CASSNPGTFSYNEQFF
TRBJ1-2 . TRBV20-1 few TGCAGTGCTAGAGGTGGAGGGGCCGGTATGTTTGGCTACACCTTC CSARGGGAGMFGYTF
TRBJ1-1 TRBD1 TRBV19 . TGTGCCAGTAGTATATCCAGGGGGCGTGACACTGAAGCTTTCTTT CASSISRGRDTEAFF
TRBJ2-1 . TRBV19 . TGTGCCACCACGGCGGGGCTGGTGAGGGGGCGCGACAATGAGCAGTTCTTC CATTAGLVRGRDNEQFF
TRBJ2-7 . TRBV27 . TGTGCCAGCAGTTTCGGTCCCCCGATAAACTACGAGCAGTACTTC CASSFGPPINYEQYF
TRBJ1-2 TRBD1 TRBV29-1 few TGCAGCACTAGACAGGGTGGGGGCTACACCTTC CSTRQGGGYTF
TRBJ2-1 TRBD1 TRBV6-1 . TGTGCCAGCAAAAAATACGTCGGGACAGCCAATGAGCAGTTCTTC CASKKYVGTANEQFF
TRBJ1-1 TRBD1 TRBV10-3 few TGTGCCATCAGTGAGTTGACAGGGGGCGGCTCTGAAGCTTTCTTT CAISELTGGGSEAFF
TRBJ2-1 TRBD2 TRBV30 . TGTGCCTGGAGTAGAGCGGGGGGCGGTTACAATGAGCAGTTCTTC CAWSRAGGGYNEQFF
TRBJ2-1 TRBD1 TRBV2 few TGTGCCAGCACAGGGGGCTCCTACAATGAGCAGTTCTTC CASTGGSYNEQFF
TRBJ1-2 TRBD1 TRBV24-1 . TGTGCCACCCCGACAGGGGTCCGTGGCTACACCTTC CATPTGVRGYTF
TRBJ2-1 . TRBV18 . TGTGCCAGCTCACCAGAAAGCAGAATGGGCAATGAGCAGTTCTTC CASSPESRMGNEQFF
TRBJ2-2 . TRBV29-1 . TGCAGCGTTCTTGGGAACACCGGGGAGCTGTTTTTT CSVLGNTGELFF
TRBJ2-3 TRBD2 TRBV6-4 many TGTGCCAGCAGTGCCGGGACTAGCGGGGGAGGCACAGATACGCAGTATTTT CASSAGTSGGGTDTQYF
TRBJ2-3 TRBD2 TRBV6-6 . TGTGCCAGCACGGGCGGGGGTCCAGATACGCAGTATTTT CASTGGGPDTQYF
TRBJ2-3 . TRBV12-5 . TGTGCTAGTGGGTACGAAGAGGGACCCTATCCGCAGTATTTT CASGYEEGPYPQYF
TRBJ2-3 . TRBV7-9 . TGTGCCAGCAGCTTCGGCTTCACAGATACGCAGTATTTT CASSFGFTDTQYF
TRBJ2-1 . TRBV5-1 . TGCGCCAGCAGCTTGGCCTCGGCAGCTTCCTACAATGAGCAGTTCTTC CASSLASAASYNEQFF
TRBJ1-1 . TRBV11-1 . TGTGCCAGCAGCAAAGTTCGCTCGGAAGCTTTCTTT CASSKVRSEAFF
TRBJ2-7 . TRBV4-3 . TGCGCCAGCAGCCAAGTTCTCGGGAATTACGAGCAGTACTTC CASSQVLGNYEQYF
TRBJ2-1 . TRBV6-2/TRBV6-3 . TGTGCCAGCGCCGGGGTCTCCTACAATGAGCAGTTCTTC CASAGVSYNEQFF
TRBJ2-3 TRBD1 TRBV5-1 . TGCGCCAGCACCATCGGGACAGCTAGCACAGATACGCAGTATTTT CASTIGTASTDTQYF
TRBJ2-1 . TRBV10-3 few TGTGCCATCAGGGGGGAGAGGGATGGATCCTACAATGAGCAGTTCTTC CAIRGERDGSYNEQFF
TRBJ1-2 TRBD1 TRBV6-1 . TGTGCCAGCAGTGAATTTCAGGGGGGCTATGGCTACACCTTC CASSEFQGGYGYTF
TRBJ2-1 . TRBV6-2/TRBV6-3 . TGTGCCAGCAGTTCGCCTGCGGGGTTAGGGAGGACCAATGAGCAGTTCTTC CASSSPAGLGRTNEQFF
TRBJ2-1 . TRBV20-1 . TGCAGTGCCCCCCTAGGTGCGCAGTTCTTC CSAPLGAQFF
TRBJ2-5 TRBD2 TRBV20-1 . TGCAGTGATAGGGACCTGGGACTAGCTGAAGAGACCCAGTACTTC CSDRDLGLAEETQYF
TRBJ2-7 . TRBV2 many TGTGCCAGCAATTTTTTCGGGGGAGGCTACGAGCAGTACTTC CASNFFGGGYEQYF
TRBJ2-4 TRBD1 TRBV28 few TGTGCCAGCAGAGCAGGGGGCTATAGTCAAAGAGAGCAGTACTTC CASRAGGYSQREQYF
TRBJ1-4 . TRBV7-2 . TGTGCCAGCAGCCCGCCGGGGGTGGCTAATGAAAAACTGTTTTTT CASSPPGVANEKLFF
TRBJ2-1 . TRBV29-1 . TGCAGCACTTCCAAGGGGTCCTCAAGAGATGAGCAGTTCTTC CSTSKGSSRDEQFF
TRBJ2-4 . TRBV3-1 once TGTGCCAGCAGCCAAGCCCCGCGACTAGCCAAAAACATTCAGTACTTC CASSQAPRLAKNIQYF
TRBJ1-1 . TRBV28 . TGTGCCAGCAGTCCCTCCCGCGGAGGGTACATGAACACTGAAGCTTTCTTT CASSPSRGGYMNTEAFF
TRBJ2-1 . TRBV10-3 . TGTGCCACCTCCTCGGGATTAGCCCAAGAGACCCAGTTCTTC CATSSGLAQETQFF
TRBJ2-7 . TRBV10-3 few TGTGCCACACAACAGCCGGGGGCCTACGAGCAGTACTTC CATQQPGAYEQYF
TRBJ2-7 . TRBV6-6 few TGTGCCAGCAGTTACTCGCAATACGAGCAGTACTTC CASSYSQYEQYF
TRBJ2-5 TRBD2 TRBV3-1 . TGTGCCAGCAGTTTTAGCGGGAGGGAAGAGACCCAGTACTTC CASSFSGREETQYF